A selection of T cell receptor beta chains follows, all from one sample in a study of blood T cell repertoires in COVID-19. Assay used: immunoSEQ multiplex PCR; TCRdb lists only in-frame clones, some missing. Of approximately 300,000 clones in the sample, over 75% were seen once. The sample comprised PBMCs or T cells enriched from blood (not recorded which). Receptor source: a man aged 25-45 years who had recovered from COVID-19. The CDR3 runs from the conserved cysteine through the conserved F or W. Fields, in order: V gene, D gene, clone size, J gene, CDR3 DNA, CDR3 protein. D genes are given only for firm matches. Size tells how often a clone was seen (once, few, many) or the class of an expanded clone, and some rows leave it out.

TRBV10-1,TRBD1,few,TRBJ2-7,TGCGCCAGCAGTGAGTATCTTGGGACAGGGGGCTACGAGCAGTACTTC,CASSEYLGTGGYEQYF
TRBV11-2,TRBD1,-,TRBJ1-1,TGTGCCAGCAGCTCACTTCGGGACAGGGCTACTGAAGCTTTCTTT,CASSSLRDRATEAFF
TRBV12-3/TRBV12-4,-,-,TRBJ1-1,TGTGCCAGCAGTAGGGCAGGGCCAGCTTTCTTT,CASSRAGPAFF
TRBV21-1,-,-,TRBJ2-7,-,CASSKGVAGGSYEQYF
TRBV5-1,TRBD2,-,TRBJ2-3,TGCGCCAGCAGCCCCCTCAACGCGACTAGCGGGCCCTATACTGATACGCAGTATTTT,CASSPLNATSGPYTDTQYF
TRBV28,-,-,TRBJ1-2,TGTGCCAGCAGCAACGCGGACACAGCTAACTATGGCTACACCTTC,CASSNADTANYGYTF
TRBV5-5,TRBD2,-,TRBJ2-7,TGTGCCAGCAGCTTGATTGGTCTAGCGGGGTTCTACGAGCAGTACTTC,CASSLIGLAGFYEQYF
TRBV6-5,TRBD1,-,TRBJ1-2,TGTGCCAGCAGCAGGAGACAGGGTAATGGCTACACCTTC,CASSRRQGNGYTF
TRBV18,TRBD2,-,TRBJ2-7,TGTGCCAGCTCACCACAAGGTTTAGCGGGCCGAGCCTACGAGCAGTACTTC,CASSPQGLAGRAYEQYF
TRBV24-1,-,once,TRBJ1-4,TGTGCCACCAGTGATGCGGGGTCGAATGAAAAACTGTTTTTT,CATSDAGSNEKLFF
TRBV19,TRBD1,-,TRBJ1-2,TGTGCCACCCACCCAAGGACAGGGGAGGGCTACACCTTC,CATHPRTGEGYTF
TRBV3-1/TRBV3-2,-,-,TRBJ2-1,TGTGCCAGCAGCCTTGCGGGGTCCCTTGAGCAGTTCTTC,CASSLAGSLEQFF
TRBV6-2/TRBV6-3,TRBD2,-,TRBJ2-1,TGTGCCAGCAGTTTGTTAGCGGGCCACAATGAGCAGTTCTTC,CASSLLAGHNEQFF
TRBV28,-,-,TRBJ1-2,TGTGCCAGCAGTTTAGGAGGAGGGTCGGGTGGCTACACCTTC,CASSLGGGSGGYTF
TRBV5-1,TRBD1,-,TRBJ2-7,TGCGCCAGCAGCTTGGAAGCGTCAGGGGGCTACGAGCAGTACTTC,CASSLEASGGYEQYF
TRBV5-1,-,-,TRBJ2-7,TGCGCCAGCAGCCGCCCCGCAGGGAACCCCCACTCCTACGAGCAGTACTTC,CASSRPAGNPHSYEQYF
TRBV5-1,TRBD2,-,TRBJ2-2,TGCGCCAGCACCTCGTTGGCGGGGGGGCCGAGCGGGGAGCTGTTTTTT,CASTSLAGGPSGELFF
TRBV7-2,TRBD2,-,TRBJ2-7,TGTGCCAGCAGCGCGATAGCGGGGGGGACCTACGAGCAGTACTTC,CASSAIAGGTYEQYF
TRBV27,-,few,TRBJ2-7,TGTGCCAGCAGTTTAATTCGGGACTCCTACGAGCAGTACTTC,CASSLIRDSYEQYF
TRBV27,TRBD1,-,TRBJ1-6,TGTGCCAGCACCCAGGACAGGGTTAATTCACCCCTCCACTTT,CASTQDRVNSPLHF
TRBV18,-,-,TRBJ2-4,TGTGCCAGCTCACCCGCCCCGGCGAACAGCCTAGCCAAAAACATTCAGTACTTC,CASSPAPANSLAKNIQYF
TRBV7-7,-,-,TRBJ2-5,TGTGCTAGCAGCTTAGCGCATTCCCCAGGGGAGACCCAGTACTTC,CASSLAHSPGETQYF
TRBV21-1,-,-,TRBJ1-2,TGTGCCAGCAGGGACAGGGAGATCGGCTACACCTTC,CASRDREIGYTF
TRBV29-1,-,-,TRBJ1-2,TGCAGCGTTGTGGGGGCAGTGGCCCGAAACTATGGCTACACCTTC,CSVVGAVARNYGYTF